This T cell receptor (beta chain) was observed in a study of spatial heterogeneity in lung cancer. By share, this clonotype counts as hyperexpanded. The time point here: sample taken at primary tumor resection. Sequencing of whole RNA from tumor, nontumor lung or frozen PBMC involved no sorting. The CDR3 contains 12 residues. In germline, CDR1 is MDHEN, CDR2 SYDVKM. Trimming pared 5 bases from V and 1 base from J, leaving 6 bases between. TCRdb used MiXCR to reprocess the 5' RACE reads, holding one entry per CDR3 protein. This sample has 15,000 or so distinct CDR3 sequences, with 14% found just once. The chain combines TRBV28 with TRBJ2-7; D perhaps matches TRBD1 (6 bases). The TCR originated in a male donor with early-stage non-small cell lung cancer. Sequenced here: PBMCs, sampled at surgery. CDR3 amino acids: CASSTGSYEQYF. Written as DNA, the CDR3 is TGTGCCAGCAGTACAGGGTCCTACGAGCAGTACTTC. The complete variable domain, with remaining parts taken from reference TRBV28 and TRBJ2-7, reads DVKVTQSSRYLVKRTGEKVFLECVQDMDHENMFWYRQDPGLGLRLIYFSYDVKMKEKGDIPEGYSVSREKKERFSLILESASTNQTSMYLCASSTGSYEQYFGPGTRLTVT.